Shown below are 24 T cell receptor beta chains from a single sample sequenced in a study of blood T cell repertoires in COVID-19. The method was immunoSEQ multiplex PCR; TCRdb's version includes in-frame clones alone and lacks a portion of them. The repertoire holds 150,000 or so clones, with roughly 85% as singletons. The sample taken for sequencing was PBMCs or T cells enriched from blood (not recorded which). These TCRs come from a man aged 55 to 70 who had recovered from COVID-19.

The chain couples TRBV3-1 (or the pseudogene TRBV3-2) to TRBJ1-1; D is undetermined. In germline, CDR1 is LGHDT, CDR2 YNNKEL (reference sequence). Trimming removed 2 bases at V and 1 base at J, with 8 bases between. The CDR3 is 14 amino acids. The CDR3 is CASSQRGENTEAFF. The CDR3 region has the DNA TGTGCCAGCAGCCAACGGGGAGAGAACACTGAAGCTTTCTTT.

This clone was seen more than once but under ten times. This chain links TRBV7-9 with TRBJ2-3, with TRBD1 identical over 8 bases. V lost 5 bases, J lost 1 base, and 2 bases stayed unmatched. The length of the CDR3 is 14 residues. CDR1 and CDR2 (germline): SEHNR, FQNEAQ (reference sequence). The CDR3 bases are TGTGCCAGCAGCGTGGACAGGGGCACAGATACGCAGTATTTT. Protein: CASSVDRGTDTQYF.

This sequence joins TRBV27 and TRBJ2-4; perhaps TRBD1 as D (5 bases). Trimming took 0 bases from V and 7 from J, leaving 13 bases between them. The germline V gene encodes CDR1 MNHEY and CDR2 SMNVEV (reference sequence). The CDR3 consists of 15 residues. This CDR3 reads CASSLSGRVLNIQYF. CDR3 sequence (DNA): TGTGCCAGCAGTTTATCGGGCAGGGTTTTGAACATTCAGTACTTC.

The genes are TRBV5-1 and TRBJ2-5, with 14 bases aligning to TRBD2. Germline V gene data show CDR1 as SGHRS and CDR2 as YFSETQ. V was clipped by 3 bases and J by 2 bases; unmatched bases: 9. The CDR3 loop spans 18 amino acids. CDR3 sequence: CASSSGLAGGPIQETQYF. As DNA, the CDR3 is TGCGCCAGCAGCTCCGGACTAGCGGGGGGTCCAATTCAAGAGACCCAGTACTTC.

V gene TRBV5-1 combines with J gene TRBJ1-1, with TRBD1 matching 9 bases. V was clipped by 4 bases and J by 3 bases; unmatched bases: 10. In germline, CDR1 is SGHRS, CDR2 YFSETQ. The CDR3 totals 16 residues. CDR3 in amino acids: CASSRGTGRGDTEAFF. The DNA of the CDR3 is TGCGCCAGCAGCCGTGGGACAGGGAGGGGGGACACTGAAGCTTTCTTT.

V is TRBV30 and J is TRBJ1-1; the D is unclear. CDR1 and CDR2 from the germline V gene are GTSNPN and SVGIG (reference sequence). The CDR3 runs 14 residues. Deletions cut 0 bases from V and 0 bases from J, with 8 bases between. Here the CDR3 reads CAWSVNSLNTEAFF. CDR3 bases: TGTGCCTGGAGTGTAAACAGCTTGAACACTGAAGCTTTCTTT.

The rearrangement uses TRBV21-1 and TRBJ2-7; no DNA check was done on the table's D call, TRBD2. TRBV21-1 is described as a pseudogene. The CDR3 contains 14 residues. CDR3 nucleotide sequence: TGTGCCAGCAGCAATAATGTTGCGGGAGGATTGGAGTACTTC. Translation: CASSNNVAGGLEYF.

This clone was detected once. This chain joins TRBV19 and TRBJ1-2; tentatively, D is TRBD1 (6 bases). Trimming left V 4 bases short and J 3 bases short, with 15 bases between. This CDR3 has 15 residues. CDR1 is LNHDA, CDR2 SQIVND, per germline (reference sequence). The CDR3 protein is CASSRFGGRDYGYTF. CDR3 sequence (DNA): TGTGCCAGTAGTAGGTTCGGGGGGCGAGACTATGGCTACACCTTC.

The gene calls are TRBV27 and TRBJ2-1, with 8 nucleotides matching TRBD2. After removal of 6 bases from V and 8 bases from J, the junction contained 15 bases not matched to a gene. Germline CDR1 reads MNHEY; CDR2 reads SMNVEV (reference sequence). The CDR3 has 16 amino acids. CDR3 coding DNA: TGTGCCAGCAGACACCATAGGAGCGGGAGTGTCTATGAGCAGTTCTTC. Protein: CASRHHRSGSVYEQFF.

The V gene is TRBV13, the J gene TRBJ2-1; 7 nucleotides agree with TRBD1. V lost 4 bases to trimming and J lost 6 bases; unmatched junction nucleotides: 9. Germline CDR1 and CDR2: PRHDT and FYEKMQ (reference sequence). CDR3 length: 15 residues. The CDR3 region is CASSYRQGSFNEQFF. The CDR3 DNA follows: TGTGCCAGCAGCTACCGACAGGGAAGTTTCAATGAGCAGTTCTTC.

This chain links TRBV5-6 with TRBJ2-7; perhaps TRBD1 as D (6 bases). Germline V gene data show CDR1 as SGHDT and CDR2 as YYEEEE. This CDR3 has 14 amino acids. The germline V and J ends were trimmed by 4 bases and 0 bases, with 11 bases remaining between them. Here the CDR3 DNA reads TGTGCCAGCAGCCCCGGGACATTCTCCTACGAGCAGTACTTC. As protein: CASSPGTFSYEQYF.

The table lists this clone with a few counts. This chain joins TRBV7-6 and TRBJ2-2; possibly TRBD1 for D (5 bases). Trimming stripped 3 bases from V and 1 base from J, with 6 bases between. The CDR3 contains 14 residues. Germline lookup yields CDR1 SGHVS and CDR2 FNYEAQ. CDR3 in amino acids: CASSLQGNTGELFF. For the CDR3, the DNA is TGTGCCAGCAGCTTGCAGGGGAACACCGGGGAGCTGTTTTTT.

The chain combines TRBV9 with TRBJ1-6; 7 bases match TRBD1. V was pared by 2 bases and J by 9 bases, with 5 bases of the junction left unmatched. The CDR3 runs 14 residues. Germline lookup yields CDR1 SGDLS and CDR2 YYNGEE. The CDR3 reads CASSVDRRTSPLHF. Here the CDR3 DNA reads TGTGCCAGCAGCGTGGACAGGCGGACTTCACCCCTCCACTTT.

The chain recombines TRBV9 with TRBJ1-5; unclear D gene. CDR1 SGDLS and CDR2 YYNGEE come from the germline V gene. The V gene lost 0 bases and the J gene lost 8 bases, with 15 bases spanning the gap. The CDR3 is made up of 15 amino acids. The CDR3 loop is CASSVDGLGEEPQHF. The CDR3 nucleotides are TGTGCCAGCAGCGTAGATGGGTTGGGAGAGGAGCCCCAGCATTTT.

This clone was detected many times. This chain's CDR3 is CASRRGLWGVETQYF. The CDR3 nucleotides read TGTGCCAGCCGGAGGGGTCTGTGGGGTGTAGAGACCCAGTACTTC. The rearrangement links TRBV6-5 to TRBJ2-5; TRBD2 might be the D (6 bases). Germline loops: CDR1 MNHEY, CDR2 SVGAGI. This CDR3 is built from 15 residues. V dropped 8 bases and J dropped 4 bases, with 20 bases sitting between them.

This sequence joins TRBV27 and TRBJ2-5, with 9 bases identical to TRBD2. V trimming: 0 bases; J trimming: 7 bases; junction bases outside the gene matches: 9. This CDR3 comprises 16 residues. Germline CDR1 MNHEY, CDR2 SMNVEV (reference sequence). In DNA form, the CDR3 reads TGTGCCAGCAGTTTATCTGGCGGGGGGGCCCGAGGGACCCAGTACTTC. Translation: CASSLSGGGARGTQYF.

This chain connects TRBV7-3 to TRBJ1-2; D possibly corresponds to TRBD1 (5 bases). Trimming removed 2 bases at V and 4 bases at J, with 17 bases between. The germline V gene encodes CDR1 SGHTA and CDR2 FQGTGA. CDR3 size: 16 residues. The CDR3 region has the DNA TGTGCCAGCAGCTTAGATCGGGGGACCCTAATCTATGGCTACACCTTC. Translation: CASSLDRGTLIYGYTF.

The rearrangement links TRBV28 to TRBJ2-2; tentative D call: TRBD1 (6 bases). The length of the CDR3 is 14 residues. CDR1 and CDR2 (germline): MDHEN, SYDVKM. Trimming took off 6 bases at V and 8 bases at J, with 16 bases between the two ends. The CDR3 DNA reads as TGTGCCAGCAGCAATACCCAGGGGTTTGGGGAGCTGTTTTTT. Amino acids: CASSNTQGFGELFF. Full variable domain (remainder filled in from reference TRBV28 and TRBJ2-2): DVKVTQSSRYLVKRTGEKVFLECVQDMDHENMFWYRQDPGLGLRLIYFSYDVKMKEKGDIPEGYSVSREKKERFSLILESASTNQTSMYLCASSNTQGFGELFFGEGSRLTVL.

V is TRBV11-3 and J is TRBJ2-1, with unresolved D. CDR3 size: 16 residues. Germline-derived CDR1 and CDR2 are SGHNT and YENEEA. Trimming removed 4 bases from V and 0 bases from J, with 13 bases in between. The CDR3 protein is CASSSGSVSSYNEQFF. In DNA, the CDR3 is TGTGCCAGCAGCTCCGGGTCGGTCAGCTCCTACAATGAGCAGTTCTTC.

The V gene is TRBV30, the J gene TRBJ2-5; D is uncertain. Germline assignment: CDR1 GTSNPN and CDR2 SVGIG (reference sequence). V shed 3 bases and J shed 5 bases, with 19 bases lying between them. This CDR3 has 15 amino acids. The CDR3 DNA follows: TGTGCCTGGAGCTCCCTCTTGGAGCCTGCGGAGACCCAGTACTTC. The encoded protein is CAWSSLLEPAETQYF.

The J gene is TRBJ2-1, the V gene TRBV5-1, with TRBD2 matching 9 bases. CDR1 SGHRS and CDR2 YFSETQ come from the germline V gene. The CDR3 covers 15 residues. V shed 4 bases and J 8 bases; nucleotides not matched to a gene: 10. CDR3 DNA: TGCGCCAGCAGCACCGGGACTAGCACCCTCGATGAGCAGTTCTTC. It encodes CASSTGTSTLDEQFF.

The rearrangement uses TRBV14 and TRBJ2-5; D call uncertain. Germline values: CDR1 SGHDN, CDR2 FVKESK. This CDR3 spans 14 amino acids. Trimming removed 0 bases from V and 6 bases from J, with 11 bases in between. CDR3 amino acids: CASSQDRLVKTQYF. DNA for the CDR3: TGTGCCAGCAGCCAAGATCGGCTAGTTAAGACCCAGTACTTC.

The CDR3 nucleotides read TGTGCCAGCAGTACTCAGGGGAGAGAGTACGAGCAGTACTTC. This gives the protein CASSTQGREYEQYF. The chain has TRBV2 and TRBJ2-7, with D tentatively TRBD1 (6 bases). The ends were cut back, 5 bases at V and 4 bases at J, with 15 bases in the middle. The CDR3 is made up of 14 amino acids. Germline CDR1 SNHLY, CDR2 FYNNEI.

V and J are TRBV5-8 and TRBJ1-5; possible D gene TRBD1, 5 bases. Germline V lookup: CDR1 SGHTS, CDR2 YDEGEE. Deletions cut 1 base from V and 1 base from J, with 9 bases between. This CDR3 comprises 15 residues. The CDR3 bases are TGTGCCAGCAGCTTGAAGGGGCTAAGCAATCAGCCCCAGCATTTT. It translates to CASSLKGLSNQPQHF.